Listed here is a single TCR beta chain. The data were taken from a study of graft-versus-host responses after intestinal transplantation. Regarding the study as a whole: Recipient marrow harbored GvH clones, some of which surfaced first in ileum or blood.

The protocol was immunoSEQ multiplex PCR, while the TCRdb copy is restricted to in-frame clones and leaves out a portion. The sample includes 20,000 to 25,000 clones, roughly half of them seen just once. Labeling with CFSE marked around 200,000 responder cells, which were plated with around 200,000 irradiated, violet-dye-labeled stimulator cells. From germline, CDR1 is MNHEY and CDR2 SMNVEV (reference sequence). The CDR3 has 17 amino acids. V dropped 0 bases and J dropped 1; count of bases not matched to a gene: 6. The chain couples TRBV27 to TRBJ2-5, with 9 bases lining up with TRBD2. Sequences were derived from alloreactive CD4+ T cells from a mixed lymphocyte reaction culture, sampled before intestinal transplant. Subset here: CFSE-low proliferating T cells sorted from approximately 6-day pre-transplant mixed lymphocyte reaction (GvH or HvG direction). The source is a human patient who received an intestinal transplant. For the CDR3, the DNA is TGTGCCAGCAGTTTATCCGGTCGCGGGGGGGCCCAAGAGACCCAGTACTTC. Translated: CASSLSGRGGAQETQYF.